At least ten counts were recorded for the clone carrying this TCR beta chain. The antigen is undetermined. The CDR3 has 14 amino acids. The V end was cut by 2 bases, the J end by 5 bases, with 11 bases between. From germline, CDR1 is SGHRS and CDR2 YFSETQ. This specimen comes from a study of early T cells in non-severe SARS-CoV-2 infection. Notes on the study in general: CD4 and private specificities were missed by VDJdb matching, which favored anti-spike CD8 responses.

TCRdb called the 5' RACE reads again in MiXCR, with one record for every CDR3 protein. The table has approximately 35,000 distinct CDR3 sequences, 4.1% seen once; the top ten hold approximately 6.3%. Sequencing was done on a sample of whole blood. V usage is TRBV5-1 and J usage is TRBJ2-1; D might be TRBD2 (5 bases). This TCR was sampled from an adult who was a healthcare worker with PCR-confirmed SARS-CoV-2 infection or an uninfected control (not recorded which). The CDR3, as DNA: TGCGCCAGCAGCTTAGGTTCTAGCAACAATGAGCAGTTCTTC. This codes for CASSLGSSNNEQFF.